This TCR beta chain was obtained from a study of vaccination and CD4 T cells after COVID-19. Across the whole study: It was a median 101 days after diagnosis, with a range of 35 to 161, that post-COVID samples were drawn. Study-wide points: Spike mono-reactivity applied to 304 of 307 vaccine-specific clones detected in convalescent patients.

Germline CDR1 reads SQVTM; CDR2 reads ANQGSEA. The CDR3 totals 16 residues. Germline trimming cut 6 bases from V and 6 bases from J; bases unmatched to any gene: 17. TCRdb fed the PCR reads into MiXCR, producing one record per CDR3 protein. There are tens of thousands of distinct CDR3 sequences in the sample; around 49% occur only once, and 1.1% lies in the top ten. This clonotype was detected once. Its antigen remains unknown. This sample comprised CD4+ T cells from blood, obtained before SARS-CoV-2 vaccination. The J gene is TRBJ1-2, the V gene TRBV29-1, with 9 positions matching TRBD1. The receptor comes from a human donor who had recovered from COVID-19. As DNA, the CDR3 is TGCAGCGTGGAACCAAGAATGAAACAGGGGGCGGATGGCTACACCTTC. It specifies CSVEPRMKQGADGYTF.